This section outlines one T cell receptor beta chain sequence together with its context. Its specificity is not known. The data originate from a study of shared clonotypes between healthy human individuals. Study as a whole: Researchers assigned three CD4 naive, three CD4 memory, two CD8 naive and one CD8 memory plate to each donor.

Study-level findings and limits: An anticipated effect of sequencing depth on clonotype sharing among donors was recognized.

The V and J ends lost 4 bases and 1 base respectively, with 8 bases between them. This CDR3 is built from 14 residues. Germline V gene data show CDR1 as MNHNS and CDR2 as SASEGT. It was 200 to 250 ng DNA, 30,000 or so T cell genomes, that sorted-subset replicate PCRs used. Measured with immunoSEQ multiplex PCR; TCRdb has only the in-frame clones, and not every one. There are approximately 2.5 million clones in the sample; more than 80% occur only once, and more than 0.12% lies in the top ten. The genes are TRBV6-1 and TRBJ1-3; D possibly corresponds to TRBD1 (6 bases). The source is a man aged 18 to 30 in good health. The sequenced sample consisted of naive CD4+ T cells sorted from blood. The subset denotes: CD45RA+ positively selected. CDR3 DNA sequence: TGTGCCAGCAGTGGACAGGTGTCTGGAAACACCATATATTTT. Translating it yields CASSGQVSGNTIYF.